This T cell receptor beta chain was recovered during a study of T-cell reconstitution after alpha-beta-depleted transplantation in children. The germline gives CDR1 SGHRS, CDR2 YFSETQ. The CDR3 contains 15 residues. V was shortened by 0 bases and J by 6 bases, with 13 bases between the two germline ends. Library preparation (for TCRbeta) was performed with unique molecular identifiers. TCRdb redid the calling of the PCR reads with MiXCR, one entry per CDR3 protein. Altogether 250,000 or so distinct CDR3 sequences are present, roughly a quarter being singletons, with the ten largest covering about 4.8%.

The sample here was PBMCs, mostly from graft donor cells, taken 360 days after TCRalphabeta/CD19-depleted stem cell transplant. This clonotype originated in a female patient aged 2 to 10 who had a stem cell transplant for congenital amegakaryocytic thrombocytopenia, so the T cells may come from the graft donor. The chain links TRBV5-1 to TRBJ2-1, with a possible D match to TRBD2 (5 bases). CDR3 sequence (DNA): TGCGCCAGCAGCTTGGTGGCGGGCGGAGGCAATGAGCAGTTCTTC. It encodes CASSLVAGGGNEQFF.